Below are 10 T cell receptor beta chains sequenced from a single sample in a study of cytomegalovirus exposure and HLA in healthy donors. Researchers ran the PCR with 60 Vbeta and 13 Jbeta primers. The assay was immunoSEQ multiplex PCR, and TCRdb's table has in-frame clones only and misses some. Seen here are approximately 150,000 clones, just under 85% observed once, and the top ten hold roughly 9.7%. Material for sequencing was PBMCs. These receptors came from a woman aged 55-69 years in good health and CMV-seropositive.

The V gene is TRBV11-2, the J gene TRBJ2-1; 8 nucleotides align to TRBD2. V shed 4 bases, J shed 7 bases, and the junction held 6 bases outside the gene matches. Germline lookup yields CDR1 SGHAT and CDR2 FQNNGV. The CDR3 has 14 residues. The CDR3 loop reads CASSSGTSMNEQFF. The CDR3 DNA sequence: TGTGCCAGCAGCTCCGGGACTAGTATGAATGAGCAGTTCTTC.

This rearrangement joins TRBV30 to TRBJ2-5; no definite D call. The CDR3 contains 12 residues. V dropped 2 bases and J dropped 4 bases, with 8 bases sitting between them. Germline CDR1 is GTSNPN and CDR2 is SVGIG (reference sequence). In DNA form, the CDR3 reads TGTGCCTGGAGTAAGAGCGCAGAGACCCAGTACTTC. Protein product: CAWSKSAETQYF.

The chain links TRBV2 to TRBJ2-7; 7 nucleotides align to TRBD1. V was pared by 6 bases and J by 5 bases, with 16 bases of the junction left unmatched. This CDR3 has 16 amino acids. Germline CDR1 is SNHLY and CDR2 is FYNNEI. Written as DNA, the CDR3 is TGTGCCAGCAGGGCCGAGCCTACAGGGGTCCCCGACGAGCAGTACTTC. Protein sequence: CASRAEPTGVPDEQYF.

This clone was recorded only once. DNA of the CDR3: TGTGCCAGCAGTGTGACAGGGGGCAATCAGCCCCAGCATTTT. This codes for CASSVTGGNQPQHF. This chain uses TRBV6-1 with TRBJ1-5; 8 positions match TRBD1. The CDR3 sequence is 14 residues long. With V trimmed by 4 bases and J by 2 bases, 1 base remained unmatched. Germline V gene data show CDR1 as MNHNS and CDR2 as SASEGT.

The rearrangement uses TRBV27 and TRBJ2-7, with TRBD2 matching 8 bases. The CDR3 has 15 amino acids. CDR1 and CDR2 (germline): MNHEY, SMNVEV (reference sequence). Trimming removed 3 bases from V and 1 base from J; junction bases left unmatched: 5. CDR3 region: CASSFRGGGSYEQYF. The CDR3 region has the DNA TGTGCCAGCAGTTTTCGGGGGGGAGGGTCCTACGAGCAGTACTTC.

The chain uses TRBV30 and TRBJ2-2, with D perhaps TRBD1 (5 bases). This CDR3 comprises 13 residues. The V gene lost 5 bases and the J gene lost 7 bases, with 14 bases spanning the gap. Germline V CDR1 and CDR2: GTSNPN, SVGIG (reference sequence). The CDR3 nucleotides are TGTGCCTGGTTTAGCAGGGCGGACGGGGAGCTGTTTTTT. Its protein product is CAWFSRADGELFF.

This CDR3 reads CASSQEGQRNEQFF. In nucleotides, the CDR3 is TGCGCCAGCAGCCAGGAGGGACAGCGCAATGAGCAGTTCTTC. The rearrangement joins TRBV4-1 to TRBJ2-1; a weak D match, TRBD1 (7 bases). The V end lost 3 bases, the J end lost 6 bases, and 12 bases lay between the germline ends. The CDR3 sequence is 14 residues long. CDR1 MGHRA and CDR2 YSYEKL come from the germline V gene.

V usage is TRBV4-2 and J usage is TRBJ1-2; 10 nucleotides align to TRBD1. Germline V gives CDR1 LGHNA, CDR2 YNFKEQ. The V segment lost 3 bases and the J segment 0 bases; nucleotides outside the gene matches: 4. The CDR3 is made up of 16 amino acids. The CDR3 sequence: CASSHRGTGANYGYTF. The CDR3 DNA is TGTGCCAGCAGCCACCGAGGGACAGGGGCTAACTATGGCTACACCTTC.

The V call is TRBV27, the J call TRBJ2-3, with TRBD2 as a possible D gene (6 bases). This CDR3 has 15 amino acids. Germline CDR1 reads MNHEY; CDR2 reads SMNVEV (reference sequence). Trimming cost V 4 bases and J 4 bases, with 15 bases left between them. The CDR3 region has the DNA TGTGCCAGCAGTTCCTCGGGACTCCCGGCAGATACGCAGTATTTT. This sequence encodes CASSSSGLPADTQYF.

Here the CDR3 DNA reads TGTGCCAGCAGCTTACTAGCGGGATACGAGCAGTACTTC. Translated: CASSLLAGYEQYF. The chain carries TRBV7-3 and TRBJ2-7; 9 nucleotides line up with TRBD2. CDR3 length equals 13 residues. The trim removed 2 bases at V and 4 bases at J, leaving 0 bases unmatched. Per the germline V gene, CDR1 is SGHTA and CDR2 is FQGTGA.